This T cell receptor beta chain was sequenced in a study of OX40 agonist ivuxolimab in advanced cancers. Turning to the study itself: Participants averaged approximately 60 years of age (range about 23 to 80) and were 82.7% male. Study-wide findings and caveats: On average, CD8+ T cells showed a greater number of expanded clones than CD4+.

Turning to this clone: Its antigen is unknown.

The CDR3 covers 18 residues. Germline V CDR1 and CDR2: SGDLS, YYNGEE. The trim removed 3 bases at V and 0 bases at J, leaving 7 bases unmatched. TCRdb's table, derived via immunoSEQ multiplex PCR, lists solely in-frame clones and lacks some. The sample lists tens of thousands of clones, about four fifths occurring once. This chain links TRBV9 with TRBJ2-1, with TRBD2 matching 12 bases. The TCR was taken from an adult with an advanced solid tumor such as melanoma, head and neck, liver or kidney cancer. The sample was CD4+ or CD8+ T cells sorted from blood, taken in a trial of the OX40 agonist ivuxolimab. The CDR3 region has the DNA TGTGCCAGCAGCGCGACTAGCGGGAGAATGATCTCCTACAATGAGCAGTTCTTC. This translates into CASSATSGRMISYNEQFF.